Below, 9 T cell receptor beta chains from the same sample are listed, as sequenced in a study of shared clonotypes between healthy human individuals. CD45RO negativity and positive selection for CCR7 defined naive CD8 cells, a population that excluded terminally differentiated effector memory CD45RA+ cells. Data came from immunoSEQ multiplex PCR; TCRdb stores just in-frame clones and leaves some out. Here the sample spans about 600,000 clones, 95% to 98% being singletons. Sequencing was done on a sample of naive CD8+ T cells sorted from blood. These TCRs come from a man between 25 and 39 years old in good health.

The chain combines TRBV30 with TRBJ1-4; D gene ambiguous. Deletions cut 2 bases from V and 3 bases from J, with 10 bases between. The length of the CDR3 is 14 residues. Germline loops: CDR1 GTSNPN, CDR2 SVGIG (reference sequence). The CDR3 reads CAWSLRRANEKLFF. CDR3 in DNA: TGTGCCTGGAGTTTACGGAGGGCTAATGAAAAACTGTTTTTT.

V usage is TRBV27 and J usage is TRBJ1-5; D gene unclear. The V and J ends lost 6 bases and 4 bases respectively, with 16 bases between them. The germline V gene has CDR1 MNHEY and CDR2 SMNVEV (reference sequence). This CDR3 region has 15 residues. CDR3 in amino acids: CASRTAGYQNQPQHF. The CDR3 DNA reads TGTGCCAGCAGAACGGCGGGGTACCAGAATCAGCCCCAGCATTTT.

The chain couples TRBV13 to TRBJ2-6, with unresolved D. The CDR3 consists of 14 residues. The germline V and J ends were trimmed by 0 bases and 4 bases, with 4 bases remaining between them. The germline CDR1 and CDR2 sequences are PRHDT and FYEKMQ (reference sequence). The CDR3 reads CASSLGAGANVLTF. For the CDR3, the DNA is TGTGCCAGCAGCTTAGGAGCCGGGGCCAACGTCCTGACTTTC.

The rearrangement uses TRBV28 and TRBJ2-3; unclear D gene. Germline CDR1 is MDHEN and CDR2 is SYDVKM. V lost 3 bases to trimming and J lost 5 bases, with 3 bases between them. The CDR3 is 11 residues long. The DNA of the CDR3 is TGTGCCAGCAGTTTTTTAGATACGCAGTATTTT. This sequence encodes CASSFLDTQYF.

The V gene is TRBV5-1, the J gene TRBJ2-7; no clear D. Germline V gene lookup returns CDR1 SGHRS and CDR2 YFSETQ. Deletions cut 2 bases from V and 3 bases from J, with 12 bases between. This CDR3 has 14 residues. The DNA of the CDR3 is TGCGCCAGCAGCTTAGCTTGGAACAGCTACGAGCAGTACTTC. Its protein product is CASSLAWNSYEQYF.

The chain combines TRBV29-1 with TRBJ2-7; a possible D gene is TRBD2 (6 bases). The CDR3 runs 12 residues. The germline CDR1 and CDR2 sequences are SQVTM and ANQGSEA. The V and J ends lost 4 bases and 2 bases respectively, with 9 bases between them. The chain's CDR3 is CSVGGATYEQYF. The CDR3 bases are TGCAGCGTTGGCGGGGCAACCTACGAGCAGTACTTC.

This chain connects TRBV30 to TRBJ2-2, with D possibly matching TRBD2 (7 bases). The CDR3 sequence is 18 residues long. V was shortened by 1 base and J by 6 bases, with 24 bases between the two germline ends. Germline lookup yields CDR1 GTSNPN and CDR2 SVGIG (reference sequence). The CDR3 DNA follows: TGTGCCTGGAGTGAGGGGGTTTGGCGGGAGAAGAGCCCCGGGGAGCTGTTTTTT. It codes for CAWSEGVWREKSPGELFF.

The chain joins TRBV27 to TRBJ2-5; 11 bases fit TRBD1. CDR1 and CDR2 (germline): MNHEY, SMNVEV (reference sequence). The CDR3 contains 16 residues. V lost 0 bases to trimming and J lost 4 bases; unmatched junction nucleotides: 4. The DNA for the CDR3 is TGTGCCAGCAGTTTATCGAGGACAGGGGGCTTAGAGACCCAGTACTTC. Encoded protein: CASSLSRTGGLETQYF.

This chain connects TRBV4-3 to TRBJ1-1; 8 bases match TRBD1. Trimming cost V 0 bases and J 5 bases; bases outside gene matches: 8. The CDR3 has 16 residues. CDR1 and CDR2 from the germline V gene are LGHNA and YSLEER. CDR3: CASSQESTGGGTEAFF. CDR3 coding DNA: TGCGCCAGCAGCCAAGAATCAACAGGGGGAGGGACTGAAGCTTTCTTT.